The table lists the clone carrying this T cell receptor (beta chain) with many counts. Antigen specificity is unknown. TCRdb passed the reads through MiXCR, listing each CDR3 protein once. The data contain roughly 230,000 distinct CDR3 sequences, approximately 15% of them singletons. The data derive from a study of T cell repertoires in cytomegalovirus infection. Overall study: CMV infection and matching HLA type were both indicated by public TCR beta signatures. Study-wide points: Individuals carrying CMV plus the relevant HLA were identified by cumulative frequency of public TCR beta families. Dominating the ex vivo response were HLA-C-restricted CMV-specific TCR beta clonotypes.

The TCR originated in a human donor in good health (CMV status not recorded). Some clones in this sample may be carry-over from other donors' samples. The sample consisted of CD8+ T cells from PBMCs.

CDR3 region: CASSSGAGGLYTDTQYF. DNA of the CDR3: TGTGCCAGCAGTTCTGGCGCGGGTGGCCTCTACACAGATACGCAGTATTTT. This chain links TRBV28 with TRBJ2-3, with a tentative D call TRBD2 (5 bases). Germline CDR1 MDHEN, CDR2 SYDVKM. There are 17 residues in the CDR3. Trimming took off 4 bases at V and 2 bases at J, with 19 bases between the two ends. The variable domain in full, with the rest retrieved from reference TRBV28 and TRBJ2-3, is DVKVTQSSRYLVKRTGEKVFLECVQDMDHENMFWYRQDPGLGLRLIYFSYDVKMKEKGDIPEGYSVSREKKERFSLILESASTNQTSMYLCASSSGAGGLYTDTQYFGPGTRLTVL.